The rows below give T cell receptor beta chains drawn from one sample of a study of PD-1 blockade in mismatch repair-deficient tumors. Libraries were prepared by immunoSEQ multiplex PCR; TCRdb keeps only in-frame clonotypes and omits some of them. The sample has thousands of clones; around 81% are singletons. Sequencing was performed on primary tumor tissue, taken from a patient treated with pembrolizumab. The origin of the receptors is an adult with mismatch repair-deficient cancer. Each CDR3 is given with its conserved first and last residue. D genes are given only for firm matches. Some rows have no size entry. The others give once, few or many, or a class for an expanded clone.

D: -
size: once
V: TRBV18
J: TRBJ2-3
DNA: TGTGCCAGCTCACCAAGGGAACAGGACGACGGCACAGATACGCAGTATTTT
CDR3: CASSPREQDDGTDTQYF

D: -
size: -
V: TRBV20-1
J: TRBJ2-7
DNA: TGCAGTGCTAGTCAGGGCTACGAGCAGTACTTC
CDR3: CSASQGYEQYF

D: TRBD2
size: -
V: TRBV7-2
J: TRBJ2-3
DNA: TGTGCCAGCAGCGATAGATCCCTAGCGGGAAGTTCAGATACGCAGTATTTT
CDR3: CASSDRSLAGSSDTQYF

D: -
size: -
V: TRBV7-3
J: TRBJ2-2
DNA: TGTGCCAGCAGCGTAGACAGGAGGAACACCGGGGAGCTGTTTTTT
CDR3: CASSVDRRNTGELFF

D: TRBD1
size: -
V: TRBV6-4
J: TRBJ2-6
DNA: TGTGCCAGCAGTGTAGGGGACAGCAGCTCTGGGGCCAACGTCCTGACTTTC
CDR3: CASSVGDSSSGANVLTF

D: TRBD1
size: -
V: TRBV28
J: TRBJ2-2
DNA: TGTGCCAGCAGGGGGACAGGGGATGTAACCGGGGAGCTGTTTTTT
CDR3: CASRGTGDVTGELFF

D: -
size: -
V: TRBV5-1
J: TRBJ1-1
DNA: TGCGCCAGCAGCCTAACGGGACTCCAGAACACTGAAGCTTTCTTT
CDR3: CASSLTGLQNTEAFF

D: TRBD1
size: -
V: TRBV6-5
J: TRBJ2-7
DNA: TGTGCCAGCAAGAGAGACAGGGGGCTCTACGAGCAGTACTTC
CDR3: CASKRDRGLYEQYF

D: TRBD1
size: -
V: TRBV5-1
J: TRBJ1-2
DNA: TGCGCCAGCAGTTACCAGGGGGGCGGCTACACCTTC
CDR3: CASSYQGGGYTF

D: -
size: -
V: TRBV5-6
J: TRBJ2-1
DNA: TGTGCCAGCAGCCCGTCCCTTACTAGTCGAACCTACAATGAGCAGTTCTTC
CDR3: CASSPSLTSRTYNEQFF

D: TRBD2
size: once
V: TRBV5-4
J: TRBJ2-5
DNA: TGTGCCAGCAGCTTGGGGACTAGCGGGGAAGAGACCCAGTACTTC
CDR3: CASSLGTSGEETQYF

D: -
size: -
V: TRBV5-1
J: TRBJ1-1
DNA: TGCGCCAGCGGACTACGGGGGGCGAATGAAGCTTTCTTT
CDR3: CASGLRGANEAFF

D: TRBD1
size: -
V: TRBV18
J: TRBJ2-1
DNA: TGTGCCAGCTCACCTTTACAGGGGGCCGGGAATGAGCAGTTCTTC
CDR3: CASSPLQGAGNEQFF

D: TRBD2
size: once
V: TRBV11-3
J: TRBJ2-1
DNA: TGTGCCAGCAGCTTAGGTGCGACTAGCGGGAGTTACAATGAGCAGTTCTTC
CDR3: CASSLGATSGSYNEQFF

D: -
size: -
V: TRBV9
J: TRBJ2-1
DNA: TGTGCCAGCAGCGTAGTCTCGGGGAATGAGCAGTTCTTC
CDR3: CASSVVSGNEQFF

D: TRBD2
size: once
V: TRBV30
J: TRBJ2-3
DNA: TGTGCCTCCCCACTAGCGGGAGTCACAGATACGCAGTATTTT
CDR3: CASPLAGVTDTQYF

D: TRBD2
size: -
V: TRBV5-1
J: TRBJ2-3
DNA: TGCGCCAGCAGTTTCCCCGCCGGGACTAGTTACGGAGATACGCAGTATTTT
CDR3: CASSFPAGTSYGDTQYF

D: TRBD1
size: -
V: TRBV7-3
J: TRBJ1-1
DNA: TGTGCCAGCAGCTTAACGGGCGGGACAGGGATTGAAGCTTTCTTT
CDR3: CASSLTGGTGIEAFF

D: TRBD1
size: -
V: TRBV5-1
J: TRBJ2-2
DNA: TGCGCCAGCAGCTTGAGACAGGGATGGGCCGGGGAGCTGTTTTTT
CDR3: CASSLRQGWAGELFF

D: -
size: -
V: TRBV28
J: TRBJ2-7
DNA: TGTGCCAGCAGTTTGAATGGGGCTCCTTACGAGCAGTACTTC
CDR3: CASSLNGAPYEQYF

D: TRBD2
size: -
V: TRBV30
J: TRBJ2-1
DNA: TGTGCCGTAGCGGGAGTGAATGAGCAGTTCTTC
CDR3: CAVAGVNEQFF

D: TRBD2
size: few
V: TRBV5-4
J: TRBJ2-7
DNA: TGTGCCAGCAGCCCTCCACTAGCGGACTCCTACGAGCAGTACTTC
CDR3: CASSPPLADSYEQYF

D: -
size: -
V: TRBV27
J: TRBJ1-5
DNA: TGTGCCAGCAGTTTAAGCAGGGGCGACAATCAGCCCCAGCATTTT
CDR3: CASSLSRGDNQPQHF

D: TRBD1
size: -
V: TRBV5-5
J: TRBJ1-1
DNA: TGTGCCAGCAGCTTGACAGGGGCGTACACTGAAGCTTTCTTT
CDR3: CASSLTGAYTEAFF

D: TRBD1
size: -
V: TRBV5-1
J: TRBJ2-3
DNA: TGCGCCAGCAGCGGTAGGGCAGGGGGCAACACAGATACGCAGTATTTT
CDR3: CASSGRAGGNTDTQYF

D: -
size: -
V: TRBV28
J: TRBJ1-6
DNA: TGTGCCAGCAGTTTATGGGTCGGGGGAGGATCACCCCTCCACTTT
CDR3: CASSLWVGGGSPLHF

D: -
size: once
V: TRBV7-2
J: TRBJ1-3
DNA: TGTGCCAGCAGCTCAGGGATCCCGGGAAACACCATATATTTT
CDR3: CASSSGIPGNTIYF

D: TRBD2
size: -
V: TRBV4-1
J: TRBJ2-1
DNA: TGCGCCAGCAGCCCTCGGGTGGGCGGGAGAATCTCGGGAAGCGGGCAGTTCTTC
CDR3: CASSPRVGGRISGSGQFF

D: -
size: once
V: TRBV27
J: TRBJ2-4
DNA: TGTGCCAGCCGGAGGGAGTTAGCCAAAAACATTCAGTACTTC
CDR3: CASRRELAKNIQYF

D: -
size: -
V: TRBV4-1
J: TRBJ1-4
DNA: TGCGCCAGCAGCCAAGGTGATTTGGGAGGTAATGAAAAACTGTTTTTT
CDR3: CASSQGDLGGNEKLFF

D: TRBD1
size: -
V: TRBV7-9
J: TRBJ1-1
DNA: TGTGCCAGCAGCTTACAGGGGGCTCCGACTTCGAACACTGAAGCTTTCTTT
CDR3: CASSLQGAPTSNTEAFF

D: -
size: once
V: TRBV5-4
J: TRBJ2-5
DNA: TGTGCCAGCAGCCCTTCTAGCGAACAAGAGACCCAGTACTTC
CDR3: CASSPSSEQETQYF

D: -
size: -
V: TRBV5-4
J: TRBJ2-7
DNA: TGTGCCAGCAGCTTGAGTCTGACTAGCGAGCAGTACTTC
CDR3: CASSLSLTSEQYF

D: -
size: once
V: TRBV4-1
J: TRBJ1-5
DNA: TGCGCCAGCAGCCAAGGTCTTTTAGGGGGGGATGATAGCAATCAGCCCCAGCATTTT
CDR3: CASSQGLLGGDDSNQPQHF

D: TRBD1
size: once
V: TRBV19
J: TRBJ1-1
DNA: TGTGCCAGTAGTAAGGGGACAGGGCGGAGATCGGACACTGAAGCTTTCTTT
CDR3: CASSKGTGRRSDTEAFF